A selection of T cell receptor beta chains follows, all from one sample in a study of beta chain features in type 1 diabetes. TCRdb's table, derived via immunoSEQ multiplex PCR, lists solely in-frame clones and lacks some. Here the sample spans some 350,000 clones, about 10% being singletons. The sequenced material came from central memory CD4+ T cells from blood. Receptor source: a man between 25 and 39 years old with type 1 diabetes. CDR3s include the opening cysteine and the closing phenylalanine or tryptophan. Each record gives: V gene, J gene, CDR3 protein.

v_call: TRBV28
j_call: TRBJ2-5
cdr3_aa: CASRQPGQGKETQYF

v_call: TRBV27
j_call: TRBJ2-3
cdr3_aa: CASRSGVRPRDTDTQYF

v_call: TRBV4-2
j_call: TRBJ2-7
cdr3_aa: CASSPNPGTSHGEQYF

v_call: TRBV4-1
j_call: TRBJ2-7
cdr3_aa: CASSPRTGGYEQYF

v_call: TRBV28
j_call: TRBJ2-5
cdr3_aa: CASSTAPLRGYQETQYF

v_call: TRBV28
j_call: TRBJ2-7
cdr3_aa: CASSQQGARSDF

v_call: TRBV28
j_call: TRBJ1-2
cdr3_aa: CASSLLRPGAEGTGGYTF

v_call: TRBV7-3
j_call: TRBJ2-1
cdr3_aa: CASSTTIVNEQFF

v_call: TRBV2
j_call: TRBJ1-4
cdr3_aa: CASMDRGRGGEKLFF

v_call: TRBV5-1
j_call: TRBJ2-1
cdr3_aa: CASSTGDPDNEQFF

v_call: TRBV28
j_call: TRBJ2-7
cdr3_aa: CASRGGYGEQYF

v_call: TRBV7-8
j_call: TRBJ1-2
cdr3_aa: CASSLESGSHSTYTF

v_call: TRBV29-1
j_call: TRBJ2-1
cdr3_aa: CSVRKTGNEQFF

v_call: TRBV7-2
j_call: TRBJ2-1
cdr3_aa: CASGKESLRNEQFF

v_call: TRBV4-3
j_call: TRBJ2-3
cdr3_aa: CASSLSSGPFGDTQYF

v_call: TRBV18
j_call: TRBJ1-1
cdr3_aa: CASSRPTGDTEAFF

v_call: TRBV5-1
j_call: TRBJ2-3
cdr3_aa: CASSLAKSSDTDTQYF

v_call: TRBV28
j_call: TRBJ1-2
cdr3_aa: CASSPGQPYGYTF

v_call: TRBV30
j_call: TRBJ2-2
cdr3_aa: CAWSVTTGSNTGELFF

v_call: TRBV29-1
j_call: TRBJ2-7
cdr3_aa: CSAEGGLAPYEQYF

v_call: TRBV9
j_call: TRBJ2-1
cdr3_aa: CASSPSFASYNEQFF

v_call: TRBV11-3
j_call: TRBJ2-1
cdr3_aa: CASSSRLTGEQFF

v_call: TRBV7-9
j_call: TRBJ2-7
cdr3_aa: CASTLGSYEQYF

v_call: TRBV19
j_call: TRBJ1-4
cdr3_aa: CASRKVDNEKLFF

v_call: TRBV7-9
j_call: TRBJ1-1
cdr3_aa: CASSPQGIGGTEAFF

v_call: TRBV19
j_call: TRBJ2-1
cdr3_aa: CASSIGGGGLAGGGSYNEQFF

v_call: TRBV30
j_call: TRBJ2-7
cdr3_aa: CAWRTGGAYEQYF

v_call: TRBV19
j_call: TRBJ2-3
cdr3_aa: CASSIWGLRTDTQYF

v_call: TRBV2
j_call: TRBJ2-2
cdr3_aa: CASAPSGGELFF

v_call: TRBV7-2
j_call: TRBJ1-1
cdr3_aa: CASSFLFGLNTEAFF

v_call: TRBV28
j_call: TRBJ2-1
cdr3_aa: CASSLPRQGEQFF

v_call: TRBV6-1
j_call: TRBJ2-1
cdr3_aa: CASTSGASGGSEQFF

v_call: TRBV5-1
j_call: TRBJ1-1
cdr3_aa: CASSKALDTEAFF

v_call: TRBV5-4
j_call: TRBJ1-4
cdr3_aa: CASSPQARGPNEKLFF

v_call: TRBV4-2
j_call: TRBJ2-1
cdr3_aa: CASSQEVASGRVSSYNEQFF

v_call: TRBV7-9
j_call: TRBJ1-4
cdr3_aa: CASSLSGLQKLFF